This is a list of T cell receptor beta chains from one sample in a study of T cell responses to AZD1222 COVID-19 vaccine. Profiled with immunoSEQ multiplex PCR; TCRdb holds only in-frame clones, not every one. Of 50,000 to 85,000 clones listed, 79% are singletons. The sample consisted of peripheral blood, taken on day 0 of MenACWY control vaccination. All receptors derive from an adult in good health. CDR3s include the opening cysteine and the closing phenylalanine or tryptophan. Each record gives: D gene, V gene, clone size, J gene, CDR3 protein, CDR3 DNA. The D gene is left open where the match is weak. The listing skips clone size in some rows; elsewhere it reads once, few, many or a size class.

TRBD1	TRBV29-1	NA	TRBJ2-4	CSVLSDRDHKNIQYF	TGCAGCGTTTTATCAGACAGGGACCACAAAAACATTCAGTACTTC
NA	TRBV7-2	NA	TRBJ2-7	CASSLGGRMGYEQYF	TGTGCCAGCAGCTTAGGGGGCAGAATGGGCTACGAGCAGTACTTC
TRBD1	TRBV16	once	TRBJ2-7	CASSQDRDYEQYF	TGTGCCAGCAGCCAAGACAGGGACTACGAGCAGTACTTC
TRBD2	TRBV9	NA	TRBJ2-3	CASSVGAGGTDTQYF	TGTGCCAGCAGCGTAGGCGCGGGGGGCACAGATACGCAGTATTTT
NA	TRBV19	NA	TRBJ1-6	CASSIGGSEQNSPLHF	TGTGCCAGTAGTATTGGAGGGTCTGAACAGAATTCACCCCTCCACTTT
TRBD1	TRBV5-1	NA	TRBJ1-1	CASSLGTGEMNTEAFF	TGCGCCAGCAGCTTGGGGACAGGCGAGATGAACACTGAAGCTTTCTTT
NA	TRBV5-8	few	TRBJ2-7	CASSLRDTTYEQYF	TGTGCCAGCAGCTTGCGGGACACCACCTACGAGCAGTACTTC
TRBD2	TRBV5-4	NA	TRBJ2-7	CASSSGTTSSYEQYF	TGTGCCAGCAGCTCCGGGACTACTAGCTCCTACGAGCAGTACTTC
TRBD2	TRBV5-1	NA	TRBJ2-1	CASSWTSGYNEQFF	TGCGCCAGCAGCTGGACTAGCGGCTACAATGAGCAGTTCTTC
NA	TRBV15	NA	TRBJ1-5	CATSRDFNSNQPQHF	TGTGCCACCAGCAGAGATTTCAATAGCAATCAGCCCCAGCATTTT
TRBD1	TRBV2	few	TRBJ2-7	CASSEGTGPYEQYF	TGTGCCAGCAGTGAGGGGACAGGTCCCTACGAGCAGTACTTC
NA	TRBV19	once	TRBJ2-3	CASSISSGDTQYF	TGTGCCAGTAGTATTTCATCCGGAGATACGCAGTATTTT
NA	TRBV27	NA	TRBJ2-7	CASSPTVSGEQYF	TGTGCCAGCAGCCCAACTGTTTCGGGCGAGCAGTACTTC
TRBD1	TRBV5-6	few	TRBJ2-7	CASSLGQGLSYEQYF	TGTGCCAGCAGCTTGGGACAGGGGTTGAGCTACGAGCAGTACTTC
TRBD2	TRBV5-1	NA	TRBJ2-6	CASSSSGTRDGANVLTF	TGCGCCAGCAGCTCCTCCGGGACTAGAGATGGGGCCAACGTCCTGACTTTC
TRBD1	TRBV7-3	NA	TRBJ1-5	CASSSPGGAQPQHF	TGTGCCAGCAGCTCGCCAGGGGGGGCTCAGCCCCAGCATTTT
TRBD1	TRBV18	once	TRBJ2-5	CASSTRDRGLQETQYF	TGTGCCAGCTCAACTCGTGACAGGGGGCTGCAAGAGACCCAGTACTTC
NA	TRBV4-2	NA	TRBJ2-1	CASSQVGIGSYNEQFF	TGTGCCAGCAGCCAAGTGGGTATCGGCAGCTACAATGAGCAGTTCTTC
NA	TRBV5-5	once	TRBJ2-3	CASSLRDFLSSSTDTQYF	TGTGCCAGCAGCTTAAGGGACTTTCTATCCTCTAGCACAGATACGCAGTATTTT
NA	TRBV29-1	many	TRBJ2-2	CSVLSPGVQGTELFF	TGCAGCGTTCTTTCGCCGGGGGTCCAGGGGACGGAGCTGTTTTTT
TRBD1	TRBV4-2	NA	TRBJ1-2	CASSRGDSDSNYGYTF	TGTGCCAGCAGCCGAGGGGACAGTGACTCTAACTATGGCTACACCTTC
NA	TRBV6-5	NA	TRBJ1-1	CASSTGHVDEAFF	TGTGCCAGCAGTACCGGACATGTAGATGAAGCTTTCTTT
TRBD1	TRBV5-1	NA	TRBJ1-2	CASSLDLTDRGNGYTF	TGCGCCAGCAGCTTGGACCTCACGGACAGGGGGAATGGCTACACCTTC
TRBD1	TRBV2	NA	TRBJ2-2	CASRTGRGPGELFF	TGTGCCAGCAGGACAGGGAGAGGCCCCGGGGAGCTGTTTTTT
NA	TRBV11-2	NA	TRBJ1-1	CASSKITMATEAFF	TGTGCCAGCAGCAAGATTACGATGGCGACTGAAGCTTTCTTT
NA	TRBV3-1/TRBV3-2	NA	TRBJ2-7	CASSQKIGRNHEQYF	TGTGCCAGCAGCCAAAAGATTGGGAGAAACCACGAGCAGTACTTC
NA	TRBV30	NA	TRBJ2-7	CAWAVGGLSSSYEQYF	TGTGCCTGGGCCGTGGGCGGACTGTCGAGCTCCTACGAGCAGTACTTC
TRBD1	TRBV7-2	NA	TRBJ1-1	CASSLDRGVGGTEAFF	TGTGCCAGCAGCTTAGACAGGGGGGTAGGCGGGACTGAAGCTTTCTTT
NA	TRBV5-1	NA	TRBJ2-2	CASSWGNTGELFF	TGCGCCAGCAGCTGGGGTAACACCGGGGAGCTGTTTTTT
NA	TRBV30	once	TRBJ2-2	CAWKARVGDATGELFF	TGTGCCTGGAAGGCGCGGGTCGGGGATGCCACCGGGGAGCTGTTTTTT
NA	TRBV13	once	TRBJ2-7	CASSLVPVSEQYF	TGTGCCAGCAGCTTAGTACCGGTTTCCGAGCAGTACTTC
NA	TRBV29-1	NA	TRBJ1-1	CSVRLGRENTEAFF	TGCAGCGTTCGCCTGGGCAGGGAGAACACTGAAGCTTTCTTT
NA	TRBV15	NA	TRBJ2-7	CATSRDRVLREQYF	TGTGCCACCAGCAGAGACAGGGTCCTTCGCGAGCAGTACTTC